The rows below give T cell receptor beta chains drawn from one sample of a study of metastatic and nonmetastatic thyroid tumors. With MiXCR, TCRdb reprocessed the PCR reads. The top ten clones hold 6.1% of a sample with about 21,000 clones, around 28% of them seen once. The sequencing sample was made of blood. The receptors derive from a female donor with papillary thyroid cancer or a benign thyroid nodule (not recorded which). Some clones in this sample may be carry-over from other donors' samples. Both conserved end residues are part of each CDR3.

TRBV5-1,CASSVSSGTSGRSSYEQYF
TRBV12-3/TRBV12-4,CASSSPNRGSYEQYF
TRBV5-8,CASNQLGVTYVYTF
TRBV27,CASSLAPTGATEAFF
TRBV15,CATSSSTARGSYEQYF
TRBV9,CASSVVPTDTQYF
TRBV11-2,CASSFLSTNEKLFF
TRBV6-1,CASSPRGQGEHWETQYF
TRBV6-1,CASSESRQGSGYGYTF
TRBV7-3,CASSPRGTSGDTQYF
TRBV5-1,CASSLARTAREQYF
TRBV6-1,CASSGTSGPYNEQFF
TRBV6-4,CASSDSMNTEDFF
TRBV14,CASSQARRSSGNTIYF
TRBV11-2,CASSLESAGELFF
TRBV12-3/TRBV12-4,CASRPRGGSTDTQYF
TRBV4-1,CASSRQDLLATTRSNEQFF
TRBV6-1,CASSKPGLAGEQYF
TRBV11-2,CASSLEAAGGANEQFF
TRBV7-4,CASTTLGTSGRAGNEQFF
TRBV11-3,CAISLDPTSEQLF
TRBV2,CASSDRDFQETQYF
TRBV12-3/TRBV12-4,CASSLVGIRNSPLHF
TRBV6-4,CASSDSTETNEQFF
TRBV20-1,CSASPLFVVGQTYGYTF
TRBV6-2/TRBV6-3,CASSYQPGVQHEQFF
TRBV19,CASTPGRTGNEQYF
TRBV12-3/TRBV12-4,CASSLRVRGTGWEQYF
TRBV5-1,CASTPQPYRRAEIEAFF
TRBV6-1,CASSEGQGQRLLINTEAFF
TRBV12-3/TRBV12-4,CASSFGRIQETQYF
TRBV19,CASSLPGGSAYEQYF
TRBV5-1,CASSKGLAGYEQYF
TRBV29-1,CSVKSHTDTQYF
TRBV6-4,CASRRDAISGANVLTF
TRBV12-3/TRBV12-4,CASSSKTGDNEQFF
TRBV20-1,CSAGTSGPWRDLEQYF
TRBV27,CASREGAGNWVDEQFF
TRBV27,CASSLTGFNEQFF
TRBV7-9,CASSSTFGGKRPNEQFF
TRBV27,CASSQFGGVGYYEQYF
TRBV2,CASSQREVGKQFF
TRBV11-3,CASSLGPSGYEQYF
TRBV6-1,CASSEGRTSGTDTQYF
TRBV20-1,CSARLLAGEQFF
TRBV18,CASSLNGQGQETQYF
TRBV30,CAVSPGGVSGANVLTF
TRBV6-4,CSSSDVSTDTQYF
TRBV6-1,CASRQAGTNRETQYF
TRBV9,CASRAGTGGLNEQFF
TRBV6-5,CASSNGASWTYEQYF
TRBV4-1,CASSQDGGAKNIQYF
TRBV28,CASSQWGGQSYQETQYF
TRBV11-3,CASGLAGSDGQFF
TRBV20-1,CSARGGAGNTIYF